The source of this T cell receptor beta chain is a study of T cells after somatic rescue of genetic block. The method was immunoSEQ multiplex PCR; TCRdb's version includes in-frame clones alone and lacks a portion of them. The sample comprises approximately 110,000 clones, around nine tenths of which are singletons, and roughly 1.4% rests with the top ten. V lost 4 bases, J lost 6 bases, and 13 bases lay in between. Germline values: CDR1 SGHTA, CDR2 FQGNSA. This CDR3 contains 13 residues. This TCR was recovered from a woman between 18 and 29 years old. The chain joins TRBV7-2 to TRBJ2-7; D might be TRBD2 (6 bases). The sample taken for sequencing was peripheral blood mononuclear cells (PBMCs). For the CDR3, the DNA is TGTGCCAGCAGCTCACTACGGGGAGGCGAGCAGTACTTC. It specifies CASSSLRGGEQYF.